This TCR beta chain was sequenced for a study of PD-1 blockade in classical Hodgkin lymphoma. The germline V gene encodes CDR1 SGDLS and CDR2 YYNGEE. The junction had 5 bases not matched to a gene; V was cut back by 5 bases and J by 0 bases. This CDR3 spans 17 amino acids. The time point denotes: cycle 4 day 1 (C4D1), after five to seven weeks of nivolumab. All the patients suffered relapse after autologous stem cell transplantation, and brentuximab vedotin exposure differed. Method: immunoSEQ multiplex PCR; TCRdb's copy keeps in-frame clones and lacks some. The sample has 80,000 to 95,000 clones; 75% to 85% are singletons.

Material: peripheral blood mononuclear cells (PBMCs), obtained before the fourth cycle of nivolumab. This TCR derives from a human donor with classical Hodgkin lymphoma. The genes are TRBV9 and TRBJ2-7; 16 bases line up with TRBD2. The CDR3 sequence: CASSRGLAGGTSYEQYF. DNA for the CDR3: TGTGCCAGCAGTCGGGGACTAGCGGGAGGGACCTCCTACGAGCAGTACTTC.